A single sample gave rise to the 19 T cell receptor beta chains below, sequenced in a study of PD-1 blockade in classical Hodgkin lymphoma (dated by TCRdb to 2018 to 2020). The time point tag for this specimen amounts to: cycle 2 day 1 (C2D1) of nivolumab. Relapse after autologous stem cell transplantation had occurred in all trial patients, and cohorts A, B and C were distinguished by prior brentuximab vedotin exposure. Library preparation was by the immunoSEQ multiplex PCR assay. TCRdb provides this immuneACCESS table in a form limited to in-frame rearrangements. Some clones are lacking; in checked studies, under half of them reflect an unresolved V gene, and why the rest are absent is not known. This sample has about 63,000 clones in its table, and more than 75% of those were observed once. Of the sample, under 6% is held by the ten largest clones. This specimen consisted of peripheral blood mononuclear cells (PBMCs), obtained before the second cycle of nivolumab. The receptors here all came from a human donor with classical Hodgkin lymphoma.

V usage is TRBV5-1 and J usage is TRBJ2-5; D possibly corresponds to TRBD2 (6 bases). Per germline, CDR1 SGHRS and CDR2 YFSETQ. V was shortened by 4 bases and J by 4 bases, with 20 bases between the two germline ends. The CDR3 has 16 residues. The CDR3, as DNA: TGCGCCAGCAGCGAGGGCCTCCGGGGGTCCGGAGAGACCCAGTACTTC. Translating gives CASSEGLRGSGETQYF.

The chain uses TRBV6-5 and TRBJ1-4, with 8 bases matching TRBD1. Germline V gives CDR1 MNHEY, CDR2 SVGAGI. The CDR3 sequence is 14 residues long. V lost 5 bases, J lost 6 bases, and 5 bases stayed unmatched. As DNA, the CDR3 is TGTGCCAGCAGTCGGACAGGGTGGGATGAAAAACTGTTTTTT. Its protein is CASSRTGWDEKLFF.

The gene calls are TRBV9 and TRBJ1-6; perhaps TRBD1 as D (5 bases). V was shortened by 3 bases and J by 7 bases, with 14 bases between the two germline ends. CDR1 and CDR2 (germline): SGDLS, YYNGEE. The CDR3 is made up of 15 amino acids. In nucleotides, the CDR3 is TGTGCCAGCAGCGCAACCGGGACCGGCAATTCACCCCTCCACTTT. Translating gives CASSATGTGNSPLHF.

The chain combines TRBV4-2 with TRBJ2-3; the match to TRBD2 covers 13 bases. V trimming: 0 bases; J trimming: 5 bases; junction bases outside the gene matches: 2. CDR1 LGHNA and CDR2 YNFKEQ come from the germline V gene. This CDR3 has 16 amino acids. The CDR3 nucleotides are TGTGCCAGCAGCCAAGAACTAGCGGGGGGGCAAGATACGCAGTATTTT. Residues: CASSQELAGGQDTQYF.

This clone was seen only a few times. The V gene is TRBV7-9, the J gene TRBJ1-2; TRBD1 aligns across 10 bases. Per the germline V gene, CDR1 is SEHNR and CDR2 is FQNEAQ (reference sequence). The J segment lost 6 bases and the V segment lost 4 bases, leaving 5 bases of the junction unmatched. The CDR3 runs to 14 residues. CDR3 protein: CASSSHGTGDGYTF. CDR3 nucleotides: TGTGCCAGCAGCTCCCACGGGACAGGGGATGGCTACACCTTC.

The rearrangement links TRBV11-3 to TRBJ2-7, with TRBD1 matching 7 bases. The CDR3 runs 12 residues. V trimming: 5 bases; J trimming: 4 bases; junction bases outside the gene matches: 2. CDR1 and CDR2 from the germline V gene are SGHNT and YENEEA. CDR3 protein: CASSKQGYEQYF. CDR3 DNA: TGTGCCAGCAGCAAACAGGGGTACGAGCAGTACTTC.

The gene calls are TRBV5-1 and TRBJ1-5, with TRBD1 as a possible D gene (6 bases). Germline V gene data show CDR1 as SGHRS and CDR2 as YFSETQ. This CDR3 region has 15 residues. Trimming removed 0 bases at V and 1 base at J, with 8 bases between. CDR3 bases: TGCGCCAGCAGCTTGGAGGGGACAAGCAATCAGCCCCAGCATTTT. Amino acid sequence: CASSLEGTSNQPQHF. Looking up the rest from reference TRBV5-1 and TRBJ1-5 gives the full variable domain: KAGVTQTPRYLIKTRGQQVTLSCSPISGHRSVSWYQQTPGQGLQFLFEYFSETQRNKGNFPGRFSGRQFSNSRSEMNVSTLELGDSALYLCASSLEGTSNQPQHFGDGTRLSIL.

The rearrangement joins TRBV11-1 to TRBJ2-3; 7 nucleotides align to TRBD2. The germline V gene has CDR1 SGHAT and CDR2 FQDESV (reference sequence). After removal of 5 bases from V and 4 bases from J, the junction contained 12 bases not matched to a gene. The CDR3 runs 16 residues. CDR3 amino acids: CASSPQPTTSPDTQYF. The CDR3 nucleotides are TGTGCCAGCAGCCCACAACCTACGACTAGCCCAGATACGCAGTATTTT. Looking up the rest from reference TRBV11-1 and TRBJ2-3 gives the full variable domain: EAEVAQSPRYKITEKSQAVAFWCDPISGHATLYWYRQILGQGPELLVQFQDESVVDDSQLPKDRFSAERLKGVDSTLKIQPAELGDSAMYLCASSPQPTTSPDTQYFGPGTRLTVL.

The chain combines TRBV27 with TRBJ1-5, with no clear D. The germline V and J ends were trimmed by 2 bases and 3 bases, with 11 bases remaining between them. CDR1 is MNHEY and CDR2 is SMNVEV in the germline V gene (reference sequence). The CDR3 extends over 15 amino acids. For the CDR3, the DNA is TGTGCCAGCAGTTTAAAGGGCGGCTACAATCAGCCCCAGCATTTT. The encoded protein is CASSLKGGYNQPQHF.

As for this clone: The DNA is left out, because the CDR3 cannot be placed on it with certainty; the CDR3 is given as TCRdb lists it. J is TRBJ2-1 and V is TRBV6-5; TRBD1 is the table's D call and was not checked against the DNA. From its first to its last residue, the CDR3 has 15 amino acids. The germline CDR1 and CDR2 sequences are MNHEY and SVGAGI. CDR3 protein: CASSTSGQGGNEQFF.

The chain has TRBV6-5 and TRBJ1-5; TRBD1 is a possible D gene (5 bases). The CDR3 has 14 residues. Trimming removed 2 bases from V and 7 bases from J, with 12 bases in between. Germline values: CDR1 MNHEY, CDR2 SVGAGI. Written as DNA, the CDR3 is TGTGCCAGCAGTTACCGAAGGGGATCCCAGCCCCAGCATTTT. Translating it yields CASSYRRGSQPQHF.

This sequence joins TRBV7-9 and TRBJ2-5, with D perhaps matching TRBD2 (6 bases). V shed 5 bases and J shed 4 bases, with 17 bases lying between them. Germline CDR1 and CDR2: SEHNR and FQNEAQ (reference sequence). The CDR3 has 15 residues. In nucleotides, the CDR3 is TGTGCCAGCAGCCACGGCGTACTAGCCCGAGAGACCCAGTACTTC. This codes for CASSHGVLARETQYF. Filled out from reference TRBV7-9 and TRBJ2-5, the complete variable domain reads DTGVSQNPRHKITKRGQNVTFRCDPISEHNRLYWYRQTLGQGPEFLTYFQNEAQLEKSRLLSDRFSAERPKGSFSTLEIQRTEQGDSAMYLCASSHGVLARETQYFGPGTRLLVL.

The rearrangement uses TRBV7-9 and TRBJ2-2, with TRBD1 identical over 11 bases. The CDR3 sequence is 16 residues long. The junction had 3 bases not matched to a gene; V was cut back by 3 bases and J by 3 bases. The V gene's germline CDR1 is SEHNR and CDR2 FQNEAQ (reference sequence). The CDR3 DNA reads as TGTGCCAGCAGCTTGCCGGACAGGGGGCACACCGGGGAGCTGTTTTTT. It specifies CASSLPDRGHTGELFF.

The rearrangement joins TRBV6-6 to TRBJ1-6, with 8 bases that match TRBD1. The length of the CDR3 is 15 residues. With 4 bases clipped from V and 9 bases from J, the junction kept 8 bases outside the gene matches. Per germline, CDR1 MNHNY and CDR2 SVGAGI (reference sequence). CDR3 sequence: CASSSTGVTTSPLHF. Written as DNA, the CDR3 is TGTGCCAGCAGTTCGACAGGGGTAACTACTTCACCCCTCCACTTT.

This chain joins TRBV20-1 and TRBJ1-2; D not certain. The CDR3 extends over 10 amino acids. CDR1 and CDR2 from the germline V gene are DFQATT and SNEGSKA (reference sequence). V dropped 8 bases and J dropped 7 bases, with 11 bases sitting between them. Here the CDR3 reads CSTTEIGYTF. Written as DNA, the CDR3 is TGCAGTACGACGGAGATTGGCTACACCTTC.

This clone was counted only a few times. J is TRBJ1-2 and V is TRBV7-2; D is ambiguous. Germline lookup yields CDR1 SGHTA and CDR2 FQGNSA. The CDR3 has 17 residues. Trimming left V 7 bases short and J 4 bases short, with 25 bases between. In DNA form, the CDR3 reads TGTGCCAGCATTAAACAACCAGGACCCTCACCCTTCTATGGCTACACCTTC. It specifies CASIKQPGPSPFYGYTF.

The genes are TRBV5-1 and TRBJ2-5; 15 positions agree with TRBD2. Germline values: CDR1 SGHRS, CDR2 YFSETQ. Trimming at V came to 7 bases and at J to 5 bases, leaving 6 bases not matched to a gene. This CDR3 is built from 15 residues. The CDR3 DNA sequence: TGCGCCAGCGGCCCCGGGACTAGCGGGGGGGAGACCCAGTACTTC. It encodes CASGPGTSGGETQYF.

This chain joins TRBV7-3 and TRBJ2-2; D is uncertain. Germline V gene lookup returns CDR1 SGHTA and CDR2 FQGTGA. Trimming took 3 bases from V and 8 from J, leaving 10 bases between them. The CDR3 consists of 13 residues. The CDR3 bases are TGTGCCAGCAGCTTCTCGACAATTGGGGAGCTGTTTTTT. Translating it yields CASSFSTIGELFF.

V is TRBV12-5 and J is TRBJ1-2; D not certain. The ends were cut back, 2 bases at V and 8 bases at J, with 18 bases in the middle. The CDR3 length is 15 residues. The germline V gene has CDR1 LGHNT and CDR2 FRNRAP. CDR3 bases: TGTGCTAGTGGTTTGACCCGGGGAGTTGAGGACGGCTACACCTTC. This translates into CASGLTRGVEDGYTF.